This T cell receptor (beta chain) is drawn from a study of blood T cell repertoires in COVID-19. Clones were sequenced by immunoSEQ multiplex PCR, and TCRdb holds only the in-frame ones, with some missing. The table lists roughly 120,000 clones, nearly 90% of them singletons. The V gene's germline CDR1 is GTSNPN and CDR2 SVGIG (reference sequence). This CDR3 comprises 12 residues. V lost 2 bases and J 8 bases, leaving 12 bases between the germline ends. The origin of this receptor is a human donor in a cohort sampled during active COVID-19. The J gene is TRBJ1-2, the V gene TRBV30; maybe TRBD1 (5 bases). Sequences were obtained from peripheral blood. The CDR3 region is CAWSQGKIGYTF. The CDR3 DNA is TGTGCCTGGAGTCAGGGAAAAATCGGCTACACCTTC.